Listed below are T cell receptor beta chains from one sample, sequenced in a study of T cells in Graves' hyperthyroidism and ophthalmopathy. A single record per CDR3 protein comes from TCRdb applying MiXCR to the multiplex PCR reads. The sample holds about 610,000 distinct CDR3 sequences, around 15% seen once. Sequencing used blood. The source of these receptors is a woman in her thirties or forties with Graves' ophthalmopathy. The CDR3 runs from the conserved cysteine through the conserved F or W. The D gene is left open where the match is weak. Clone size appears in some rows only: once, few, many, or a class for an expanded clone.

clone_size | d_call | j_call | v_call | cdr3_nt | cdr3_aa
few | TRBD2 | TRBJ2-1 | TRBV7-8 | TGTGCCAGCAGCAAAGGGACTAGCGGAGGGAAGCAGTTCTTC | CASSKGTSGGKQFF
many | NA | TRBJ2-3 | TRBV18 | TGTGCCAGCTCACTGTACACAGATACGCAGTATTTT | CASSLYTDTQYF
many | NA | TRBJ2-7 | TRBV28 | TGTGCCAGCAGCCTCCCAGCATCCTACGAGCAGTACTTC | CASSLPASYEQYF
many | TRBD1 | TRBJ2-3 | TRBV11-2 | TGTGCCAGCAGCTCTTTTCAGGGGGTTACAGATACGCAGTATTTT | CASSSFQGVTDTQYF
few | NA | TRBJ1-1 | TRBV12-3/TRBV12-4 | TGTGCCAGCAGCCTGGGGGACACGGCTTTCTTT | CASSLGDTAFF
many | TRBD2 | TRBJ2-7 | TRBV27 | TGTGCCAGCAGTTTCAACCTGGGAGCGGGGGAGCAGTACTTC | CASSFNLGAGEQYF
many | NA | TRBJ1-6 | TRBV30 | TGTGCCTGGAGTGTAACCCCGAATTCACCCCTCCACTTT | CAWSVTPNSPLHF
many | NA | TRBJ1-6 | TRBV27 | TGTGCCAGCAGTTTAGTGCTTGGGACGGGGAATTCACCCCTCCACTTT | CASSLVLGTGNSPLHF
NA | NA | TRBJ2-3 | TRBV12-3/TRBV12-4 | TGTGCCAGCAGTTTAGCCCCCCCCCCCACAGATACGCAGTATTTT | CASSLAPPPTDTQYF
many | TRBD1 | TRBJ2-7 | TRBV28 | TGTGCCAGCAGTTTTTATCCGGGACAGGGGGAGGGCGAGCAGTACTTC | CASSFYPGQGEGEQYF
NA | TRBD2 | TRBJ2-3 | TRBV20-1 | TGCAGTGCTAACCTCCTAGCGGGGGGGGCCACAGATACGCAGTATTTT | CSANLLAGGATDTQYF
many | NA | TRBJ2-1 | TRBV30 | TGTGCCTGGGGTTGGCAGGGAAATGAGCAGTTCTTC | CAWGWQGNEQFF
NA | NA | TRBJ2-7 | TRBV27 | TGTGCCAGCAGTGCGGTGAGTGGTGAGAGCGAGCAGTACTTC | CASSAVSGESEQYF
many | TRBD2 | TRBJ2-1 | TRBV7-6 | TGTGCCAGCAGCTTACTAGCGGCCCTGGAGGAAGGAGAGCAGTTCTTC | CASSLLAALEEGEQFF
NA | NA | TRBJ1-1 | TRBV28 | TGTGCCAGCAGTGGCTGGAGTGGGAGGCTGAACACTGAAGCTTTCTTT | CASSGWSGRLNTEAFF
NA | NA | TRBJ2-6 | TRBV3-1 | TGTGCCAGCAGCCAAGATAGTCTCAGGGCATCGAGGGTGTCTGGGGCCAACGTCCTGACTTTC | CASSQDSLRASRVSGANVLTF
few | NA | TRBJ1-6 | TRBV2 | TGTGCCAGCAGCGATCGGGGTGGCTCACCCCTCCACTTT | CASSDRGGSPLHF
NA | NA | TRBJ1-4 | TRBV15 | TGTGCCACCAGCAGGGAAGATTGGTTAGGAACAACTAATGAAAAACTGTTTTTT | CATSREDWLGTTNEKLFF
many | TRBD1 | TRBJ2-1 | TRBV7-3 | TGTGCCAGCAGCTTACAGGGGGCGTTCGATGAGCAGTTCTTC | CASSLQGAFDEQFF
NA | NA | TRBJ1-1 | TRBV11-1 | TGTGCCAGCAGCTTAGCAGGGGCTAACGGAGCTTTCTTT | CASSLAGANGAFF
many | NA | TRBJ2-3 | TRBV7-3 | TGTGCCAGCAGCTTAACGTGGGGACCCGGGAGTCGTAACACAGATACGCAGTATTTT | CASSLTWGPGSRNTDTQYF
NA | TRBD1 | TRBJ1-1 | TRBV6-1 | TGTGCCAGCAGACCGACAGGGGGTACGAAGAACACTGAAGCTTTCTTT | CASRPTGGTKNTEAFF
few | NA | TRBJ1-3 | TRBV7-2 | TGTGCCAGCAGCTCTATGACGAGTCCTGGAAACACCATATATTTT | CASSSMTSPGNTIYF
few | TRBD2 | TRBJ2-1 | TRBV15 | TGTGCCACCAGCACCCGACTAGCGGGAGCCTACAATGAGCAGCTCTTC | CATSTRLAGAYNEQLF
many | NA | TRBJ2-1 | TRBV11-2 | TGTGCCAGCAGCCAATCTCTAGCTAATGAGCAGTTCTTC | CASSQSLANEQFF
many | TRBD1 | TRBJ2-3 | TRBV27 | TGTGCCAGCAGTTCCTCTAACCCTCAGGGGGCGCCCACAGATACGCAGTATTTT | CASSSSNPQGAPTDTQYF
many | NA | TRBJ1-3 | TRBV6-1 | TGTGCCAGCAGTGAAGGGGGCGTTGGAAACACCATATATTTT | CASSEGGVGNTIYF
NA | NA | TRBJ2-5 | TRBV9 | TGTGCCAGCAGCTCCCGTGAGGCGGGGGAGACCCAGTACTTC | CASSSREAGETQYF
NA | TRBD1 | TRBJ2-7 | TRBV6-1 | TGTGCCAGCAGTAAGAACTGGGACAGGGACGAGCAGTACTTC | CASSKNWDRDEQYF
many | NA | TRBJ2-7 | TRBV20-1 | TGCAGTGCTAGAGATTCAAATTTGGGCCGGCGCGAGCAGTACTTC | CSARDSNLGRREQYF
many | NA | TRBJ1-5 | TRBV12-3/TRBV12-4 | TGTGCCAGCAGTTTAATGAGGGCAGGTGAGCCCCAGCATTTT | CASSLMRAGEPQHF
many | NA | TRBJ2-3 | TRBV3-1 | TGTGCCAGCAGCCAGGATAGACTAGAGGGTGTGCAAGATACGCAGTATTTT | CASSQDRLEGVQDTQYF
many | NA | TRBJ1-3 | TRBV2 | TGTGCCAGCAGTGGGACACCCGTCTCTGGAAACACCATATATTTT | CASSGTPVSGNTIYF
many | NA | TRBJ2-4 | TRBV20-1 | TGCAGTGCTAGAGAGTATCTAGCCAAAAACATTCAGTACTTC | CSAREYLAKNIQYF
many | NA | TRBJ1-3 | TRBV10-3 | TGTGCCATCAGTGGGGGTACTTCTAGCACCATATATTTT | CAISGGTSSTIYF
NA | NA | TRBJ1-1 | TRBV6-1 | TGTGCCAGCTGCACCTTCGGGGGCGCCCCTGAAGCTTTCTTT | CASCTFGGAPEAFF
few | NA | TRBJ1-1 | TRBV29-1 | TGCAGCGTTGGGAACGGAAGCCCTGAAGCTTTCTTT | CSVGNGSPEAFF
NA | TRBD2 | TRBJ2-7 | TRBV28 | TGTGCCAGCAATATAGCGGGCCCCTACGAGCAGTACTTC | CASNIAGPYEQYF
many | NA | TRBJ2-7 | TRBV7-2 | TGTGCCAGCAGCTTAGAACCGTACGAGCAGTACTTC | CASSLEPYEQYF
NA | NA | TRBJ2-7 | TRBV6-1 | TGTGCAGCGAAAAGGGCCTACGAGCAGTACTTC | CAAKRAYEQYF
NA | NA | TRBJ1-5 | TRBV18 | TGTGCCAGCTCCCGGCGTGGCCTGATTAGCAATCAGCCCCAGCATTTT | CASSRRGLISNQPQHF
NA | NA | TRBJ1-5 | TRBV7-9 | TGTGCCAGCAGCAGGGACGATTTGTATCAGCCCCAGCATTTT | CASSRDDLYQPQHF
few | TRBD1 | TRBJ2-1 | TRBV7-6 | TGTGCCAGCAGCCAACAGGGGAGCCACAATGAGCAGTTCTTC | CASSQQGSHNEQFF
many | NA | TRBJ1-2 | TRBV30 | TGTGCCTGGAGTCCCCGGGTAGTAGCTAACTATGGCTACACCTTC | CAWSPRVVANYGYTF
many | TRBD1 | TRBJ1-2 | TRBV5-1 | TGCGCCAGCACCGGGACAGGGGGCTATGGCTACACCTTC | CASTGTGGYGYTF
many | TRBD2 | TRBJ2-1 | TRBV12-3/TRBV12-4 | TGTGCCAGCAGCCCAAAGCGACTAGCGGGAGTAAATGAGCAGTTCTTC | CASSPKRLAGVNEQFF
NA | TRBD1 | TRBJ1-2 | TRBV27 | TGTGCCAGCAGTTCAGGGGGCCGGGGCTACACCTTC | CASSSGGRGYTF
NA | NA | TRBJ2-7 | TRBV28 | TGTGCCAGCACCGACCTTCCGGGACCTTTGTACGAGCAGTACTTC | CASTDLPGPLYEQYF